This TCR beta chain derives from a study of blood T cells in healthy people across ages. Primed by a sample-barcoded 5' primer and a J-beta primer mix, a second PCR proceeded for 7 to 11 cycles. TCRdb reanalysed the 5' RACE reads using MiXCR and keeps one entry per CDR3 protein. In the table there are 750,000 to 950,000 distinct CDR3 sequences, about 29% of which are singletons. J was trimmed by 5 bases and V by 0 bases; bases with no gene match: 8. This CDR3 has 16 residues. Germline V lookup: CDR1 LGHNA, CDR2 YNFKEQ. These same data were also listed under a study on T cells of mothers and their children.

Source material: blood. The receptor's source is a middle-aged woman in good health. The chain has TRBV4-2 and TRBJ2-5; TRBD2 agrees at 8 bases. The CDR3 here is CASSQDRSGGRETQYF. CDR3 in DNA: TGTGCCAGCAGCCAAGATCGGTCGGGGGGGCGGGAGACCCAGTACTTC.